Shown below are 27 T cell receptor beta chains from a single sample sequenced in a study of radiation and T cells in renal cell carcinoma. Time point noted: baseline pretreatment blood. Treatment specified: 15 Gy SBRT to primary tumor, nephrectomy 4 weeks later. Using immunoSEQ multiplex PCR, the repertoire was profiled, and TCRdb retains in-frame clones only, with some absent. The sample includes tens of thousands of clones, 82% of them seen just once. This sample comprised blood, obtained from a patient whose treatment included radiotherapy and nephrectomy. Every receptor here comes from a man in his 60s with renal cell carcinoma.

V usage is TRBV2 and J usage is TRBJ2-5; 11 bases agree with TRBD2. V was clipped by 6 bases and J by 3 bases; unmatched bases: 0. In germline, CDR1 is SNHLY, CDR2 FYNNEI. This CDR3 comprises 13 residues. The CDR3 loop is CASRTSGKETQYF. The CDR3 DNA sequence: TGTGCCAGCAGGACTAGCGGGAAAGAGACCCAGTACTTC.

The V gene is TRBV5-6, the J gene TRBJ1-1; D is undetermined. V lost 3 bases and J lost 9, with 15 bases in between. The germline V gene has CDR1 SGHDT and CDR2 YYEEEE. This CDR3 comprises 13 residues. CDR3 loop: CASSSLATGKAFF. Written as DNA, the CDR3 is TGTGCCAGCAGCTCCCTAGCGACCGGCAAAGCTTTCTTT. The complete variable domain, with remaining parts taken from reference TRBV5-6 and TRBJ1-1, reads DAGVTQSPTHLIKTRGQQVTLRCSPKSGHDTVSWYQQALGQGPQFIFQYYEEEERQRGNFPDRFSGHQFPNYSSELNVNALLLGDSALYLCASSSLATGKAFFGQGTRLTVV.

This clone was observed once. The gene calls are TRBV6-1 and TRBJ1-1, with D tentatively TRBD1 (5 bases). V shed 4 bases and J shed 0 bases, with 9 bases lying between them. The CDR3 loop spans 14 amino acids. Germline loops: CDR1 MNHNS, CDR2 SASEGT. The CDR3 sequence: CASSVGTVNTEAFF. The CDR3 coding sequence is TGTGCCAGCAGTGTAGGGACGGTGAACACTGAAGCTTTCTTT.

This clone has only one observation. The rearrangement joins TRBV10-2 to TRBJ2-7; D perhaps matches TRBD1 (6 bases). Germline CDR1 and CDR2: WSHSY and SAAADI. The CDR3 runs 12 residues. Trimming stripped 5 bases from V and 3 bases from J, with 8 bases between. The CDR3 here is CASSPTGYEQYF. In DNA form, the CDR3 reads TGCGCCAGCAGTCCGACAGGCTACGAGCAGTACTTC.

The CDR3 bases are TGCAGCGTTACCCCGTTAGCGGGAGTCTCCTACGAGCAGTACTTC. It is translated as CSVTPLAGVSYEQYF. The V call is TRBV29-1, the J call TRBJ2-7; 9 bases agree with TRBD2. Losses at the gene ends were 5 bases for V and 0 bases for J; bases not matched to a gene: 8. CDR1 is SQVTM and CDR2 is ANQGSEA in the germline V gene. CDR3 length equals 15 residues.

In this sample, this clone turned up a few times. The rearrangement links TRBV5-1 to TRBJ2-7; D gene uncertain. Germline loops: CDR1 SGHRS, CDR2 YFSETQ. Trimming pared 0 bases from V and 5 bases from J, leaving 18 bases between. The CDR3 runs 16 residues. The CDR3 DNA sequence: TGCGCCAGCAGCTTGGCTGTGGATCGGATTGCAGACGAGCAGTACTTC. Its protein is CASSLAVDRIADEQYF.

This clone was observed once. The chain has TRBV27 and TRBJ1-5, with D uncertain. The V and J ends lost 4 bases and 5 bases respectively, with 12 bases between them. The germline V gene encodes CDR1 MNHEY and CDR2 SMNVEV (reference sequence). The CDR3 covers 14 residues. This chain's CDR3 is CASSYRSSYQPQHF. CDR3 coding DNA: TGTGCCAGCAGTTACAGAAGCAGTTATCAGCCCCAGCATTTT.

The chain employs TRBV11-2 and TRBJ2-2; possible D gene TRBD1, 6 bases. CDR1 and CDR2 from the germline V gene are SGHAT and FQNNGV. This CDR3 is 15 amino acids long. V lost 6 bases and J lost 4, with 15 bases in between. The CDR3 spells CASRYQQGVTGELFF. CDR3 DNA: TGTGCCAGCAGATACCAACAGGGAGTCACCGGGGAGCTGTTTTTT.

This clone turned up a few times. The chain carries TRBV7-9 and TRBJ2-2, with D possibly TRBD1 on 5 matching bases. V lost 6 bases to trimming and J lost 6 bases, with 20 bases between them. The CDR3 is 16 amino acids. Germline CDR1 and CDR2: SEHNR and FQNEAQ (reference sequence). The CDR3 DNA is TGTGCCAGCAGTTTCCGACAGACCCCTATCCCCGGGGAGCTGTTTTTT. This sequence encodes CASSFRQTPIPGELFF.

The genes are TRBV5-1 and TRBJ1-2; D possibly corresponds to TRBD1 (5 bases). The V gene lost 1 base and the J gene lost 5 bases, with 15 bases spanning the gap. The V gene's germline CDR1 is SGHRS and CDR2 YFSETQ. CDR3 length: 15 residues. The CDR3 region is CASSLTGDPRYGYTF. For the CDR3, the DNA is TGCGCCAGCAGCTTGACGGGGGATCCCCGTTATGGCTACACCTTC.

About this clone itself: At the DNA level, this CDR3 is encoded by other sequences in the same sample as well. The CDR3 region is CASSEPSGSTDTQYF. DNA of the CDR3: TGCGCCAGCAGTGAGCCCAGCGGGAGCACAGATACGCAGTATTTT. V and J are TRBV10-2 and TRBJ2-3, with TRBD2 as a possible D gene (6 bases). The germline gives CDR1 WSHSY, CDR2 SAAADI. This CDR3 is 15 amino acids long. Trimming took 2 bases from V and 0 from J, leaving 9 bases between them.

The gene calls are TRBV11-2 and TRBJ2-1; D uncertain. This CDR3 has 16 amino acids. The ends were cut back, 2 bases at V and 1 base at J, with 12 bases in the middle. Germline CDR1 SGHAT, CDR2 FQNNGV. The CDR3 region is CASSLMAAGSYNEQFF. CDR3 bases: TGTGCCAGCAGCTTAATGGCGGCAGGTTCCTACAATGAGCAGTTCTTC.

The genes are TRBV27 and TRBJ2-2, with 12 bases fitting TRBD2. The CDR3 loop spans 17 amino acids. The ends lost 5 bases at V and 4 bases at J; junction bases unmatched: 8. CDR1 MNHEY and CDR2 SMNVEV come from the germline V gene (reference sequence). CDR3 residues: CASSTTGLAGLTGELFF. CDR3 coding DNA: TGTGCCAGCAGTACCACGGGACTAGCGGGCCTCACCGGGGAGCTGTTTTTT.

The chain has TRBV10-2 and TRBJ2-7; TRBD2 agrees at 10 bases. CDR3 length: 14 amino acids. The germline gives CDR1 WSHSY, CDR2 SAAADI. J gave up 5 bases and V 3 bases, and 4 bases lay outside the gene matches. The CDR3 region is CASSELAGWHEQYF. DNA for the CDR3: TGCGCCAGCAGTGAACTAGCGGGATGGCACGAGCAGTACTTC.

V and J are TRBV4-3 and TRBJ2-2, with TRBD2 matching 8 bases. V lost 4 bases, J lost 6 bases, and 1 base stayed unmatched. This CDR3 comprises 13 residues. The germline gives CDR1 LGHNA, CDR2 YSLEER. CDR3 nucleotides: TGCGCCAGCAGCCGGACTAGCTCCGGGGAGCTGTTTTTT. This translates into CASSRTSSGELFF.

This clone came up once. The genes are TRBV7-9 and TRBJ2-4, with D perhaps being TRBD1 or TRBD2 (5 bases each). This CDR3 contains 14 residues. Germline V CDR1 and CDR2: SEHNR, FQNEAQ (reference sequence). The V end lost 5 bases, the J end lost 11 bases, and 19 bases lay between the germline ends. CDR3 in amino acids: CASSPRGLFGFQYF. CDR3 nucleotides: TGTGCCAGCAGCCCCCGGGGCCTTTTTGGATTTCAGTACTTC.

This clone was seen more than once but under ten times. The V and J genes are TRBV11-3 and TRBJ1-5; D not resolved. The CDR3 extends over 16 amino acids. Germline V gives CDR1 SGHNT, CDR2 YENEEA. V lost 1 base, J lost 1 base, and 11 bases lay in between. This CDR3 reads CASSLGLAKSNQPQHF. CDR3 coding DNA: TGTGCCAGCAGCTTAGGGTTGGCCAAAAGCAATCAGCCCCAGCATTTT.

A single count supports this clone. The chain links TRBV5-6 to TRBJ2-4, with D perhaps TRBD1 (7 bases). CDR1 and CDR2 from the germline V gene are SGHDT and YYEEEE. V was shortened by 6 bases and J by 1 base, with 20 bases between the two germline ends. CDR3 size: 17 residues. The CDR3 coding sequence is TGTGCCAGCACCCTCGTCAGGGGGGCGGATGCCAAAAACATTCAGTACTTC. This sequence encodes CASTLVRGADAKNIQYF.

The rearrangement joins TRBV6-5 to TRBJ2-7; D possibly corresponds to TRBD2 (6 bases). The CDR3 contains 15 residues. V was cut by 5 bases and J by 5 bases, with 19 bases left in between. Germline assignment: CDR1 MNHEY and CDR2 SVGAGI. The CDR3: CASSNSDGGPNEQYF. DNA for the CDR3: TGTGCCAGCAGTAACAGCGACGGAGGGCCCAACGAGCAGTACTTC.

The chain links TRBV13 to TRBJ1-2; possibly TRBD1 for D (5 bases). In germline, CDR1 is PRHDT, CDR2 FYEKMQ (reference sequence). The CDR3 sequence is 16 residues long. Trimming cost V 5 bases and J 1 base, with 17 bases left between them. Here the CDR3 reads CASSQGGTDYNYGYTF. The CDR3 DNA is TGTGCCAGCAGCCAAGGAGGGACCGACTATAACTATGGCTACACCTTC.

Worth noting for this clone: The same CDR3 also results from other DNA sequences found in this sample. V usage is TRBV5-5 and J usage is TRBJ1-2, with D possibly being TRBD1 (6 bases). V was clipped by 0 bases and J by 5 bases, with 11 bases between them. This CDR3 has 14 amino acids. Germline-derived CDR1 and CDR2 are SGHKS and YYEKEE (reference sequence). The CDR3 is CASSLEGGRYGYTF. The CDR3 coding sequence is TGTGCCAGCAGCTTGGAAGGGGGAAGATATGGCTACACCTTC.

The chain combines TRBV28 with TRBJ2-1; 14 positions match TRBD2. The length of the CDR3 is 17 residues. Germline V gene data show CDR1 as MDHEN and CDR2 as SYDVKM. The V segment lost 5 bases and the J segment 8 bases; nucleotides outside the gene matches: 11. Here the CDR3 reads CASSRPGTSGSRYEQFF. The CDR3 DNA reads TGTGCCAGCAGTAGACCAGGGACTAGCGGGAGCCGGTATGAGCAGTTCTTC.

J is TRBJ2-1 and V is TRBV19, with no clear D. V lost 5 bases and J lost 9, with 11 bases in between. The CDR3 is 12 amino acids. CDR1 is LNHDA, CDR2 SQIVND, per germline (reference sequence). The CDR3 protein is CASSSTVGEQFF. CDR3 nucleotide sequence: TGTGCCAGTAGTTCGACCGTGGGTGAGCAGTTCTTC.

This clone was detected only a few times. The CDR3, as DNA: TGTGCCAGCAGCCGTGTACCCGACACCGGGGAGCTGTTTTTT. It specifies CASSRVPDTGELFF. This chain uses TRBV4-2 with TRBJ2-2; D is ambiguous. The CDR3 has 14 residues. Between the trimmed V and J ends, which lost 4 bases and 3 bases, there was a span of 9 bases. Looked up from germline, CDR1 is LGHNA and CDR2 is YNFKEQ.

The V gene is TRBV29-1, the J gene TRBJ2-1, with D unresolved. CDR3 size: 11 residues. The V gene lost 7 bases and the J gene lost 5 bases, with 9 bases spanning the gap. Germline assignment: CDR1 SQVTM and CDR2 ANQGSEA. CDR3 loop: CSAAQNNEQFF. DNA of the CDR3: TGCAGCGCAGCGCAAAACAATGAGCAGTTCTTC.

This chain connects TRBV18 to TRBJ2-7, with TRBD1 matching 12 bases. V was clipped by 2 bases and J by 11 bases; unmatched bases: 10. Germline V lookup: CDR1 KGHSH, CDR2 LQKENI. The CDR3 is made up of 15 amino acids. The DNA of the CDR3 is TGTGCCAGCTCACCAGGGGACAGGGGGCGGAGAACGAAGTACTTC. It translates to CASSPGDRGRRTKYF.

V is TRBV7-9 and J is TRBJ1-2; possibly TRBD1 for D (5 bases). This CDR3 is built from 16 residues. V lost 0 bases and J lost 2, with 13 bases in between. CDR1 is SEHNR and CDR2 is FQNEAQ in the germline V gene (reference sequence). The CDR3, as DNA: TGTGCCAGCAGCTTAGCGCCAGGGTTGCGCAACTATGGCTACACCTTC. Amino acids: CASSLAPGLRNYGYTF.